The present entry profiles one TCR beta chain with its context. The antigen is undetermined. Data came from immunoSEQ multiplex PCR; TCRdb stores just in-frame clones and leaves some out. Here the sample spans some 180,000 clones, around 93% being singletons. This record comes from a study of T cell responses to AZD1222 COVID-19 vaccine. Findings and limits, study-wide: After the peak T cell response, and only then, were repertoires sampled.

V gave up 0 bases and J gave up 2 bases, with 8 bases separating them. Germline lookup yields CDR1 SGHDT and CDR2 YYEEEE. The CDR3 consists of 14 residues. The TCR sequence derives from an adult who received the MenACWY meningococcal vaccine as a control. Sequences were derived from peripheral blood, sampled 28 days after the second dose of the MenACWY control vaccine. This chain joins TRBV5-6 and TRBJ2-5; no definite D call. The CDR3 region has the DNA TGTGCCAGCAGCTTGGTGTCCGATCAAGAGACCCAGTACTTC. This encodes CASSLVSDQETQYF.